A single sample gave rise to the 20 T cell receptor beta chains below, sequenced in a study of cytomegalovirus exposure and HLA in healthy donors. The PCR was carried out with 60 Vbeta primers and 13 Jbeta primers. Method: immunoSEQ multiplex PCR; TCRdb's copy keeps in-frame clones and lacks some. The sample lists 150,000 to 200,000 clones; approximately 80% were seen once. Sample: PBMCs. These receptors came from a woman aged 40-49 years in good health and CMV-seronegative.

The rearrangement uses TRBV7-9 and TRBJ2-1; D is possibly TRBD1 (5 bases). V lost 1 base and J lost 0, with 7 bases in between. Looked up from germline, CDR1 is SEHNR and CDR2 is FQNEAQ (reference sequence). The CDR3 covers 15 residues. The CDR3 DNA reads TGTGCCAGCAGCTTAGGGCAGGGCTCCTACAATGAGCAGTTCTTC. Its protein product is CASSLGQGSYNEQFF. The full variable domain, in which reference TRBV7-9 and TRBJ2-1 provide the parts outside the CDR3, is DTGVSQNPRHKITKRGQNVTFRCDPISEHNRLYWYRQTLGQGPEFLTYFQNEAQLEKSRLLSDRFSAERPKGSFSTLEIQRTEQGDSAMYLCASSLGQGSYNEQFFGPGTRLTVL.

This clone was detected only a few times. The CDR3 here is CAKAPPRVKFLLVQYV. CDR3 in DNA: TGCGCCAAAGCTCCCCCGAGGGTTAAATTTTTACTTGTGCAGTACGTC. The rearrangement links TRBV4-3 to TRBJ2-7; D is perhaps TRBD2 (5 bases). Germline CDR1 LGHNA, CDR2 YSLEER. The CDR3 is 16 residues long. The V end was cut by 10 bases, the J end by 9 bases, with 31 bases between.

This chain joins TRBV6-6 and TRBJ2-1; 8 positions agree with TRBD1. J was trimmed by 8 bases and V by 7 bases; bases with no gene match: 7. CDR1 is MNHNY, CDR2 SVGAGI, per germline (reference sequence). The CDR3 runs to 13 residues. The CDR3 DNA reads TGTGCCAGCAACCGAGGACAGGGCCATGAGCAGTTCTTC. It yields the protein CASNRGQGHEQFF.

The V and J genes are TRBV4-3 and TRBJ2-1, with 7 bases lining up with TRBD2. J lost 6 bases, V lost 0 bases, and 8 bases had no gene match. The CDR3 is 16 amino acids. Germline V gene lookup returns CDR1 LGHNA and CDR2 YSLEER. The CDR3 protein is CASSQEAASGGNEQFF. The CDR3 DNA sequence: TGCGCCAGCAGCCAAGAAGCAGCCTCGGGGGGCAATGAGCAGTTCTTC.

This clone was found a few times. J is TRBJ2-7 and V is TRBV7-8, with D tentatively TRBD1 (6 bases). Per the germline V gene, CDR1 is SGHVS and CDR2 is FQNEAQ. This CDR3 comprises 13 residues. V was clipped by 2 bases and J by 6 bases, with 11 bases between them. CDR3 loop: CASSLRTALEQYV. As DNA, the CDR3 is TGTGCCAGCAGCTTACGGACAGCGCTCGAGCAGTACGTC.

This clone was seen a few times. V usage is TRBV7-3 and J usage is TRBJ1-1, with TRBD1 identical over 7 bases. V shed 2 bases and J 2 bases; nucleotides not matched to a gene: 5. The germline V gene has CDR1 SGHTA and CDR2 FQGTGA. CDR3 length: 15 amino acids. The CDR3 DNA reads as TGTGCCAGCAGCTTATCGGGACAGTTAAACACTGAAGCTTTCTTT. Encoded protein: CASSLSGQLNTEAFF.

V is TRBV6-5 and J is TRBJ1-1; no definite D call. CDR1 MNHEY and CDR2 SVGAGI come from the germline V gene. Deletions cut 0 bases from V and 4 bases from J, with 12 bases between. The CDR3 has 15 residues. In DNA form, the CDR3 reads TGTGCCAGCAGTTACTCGTCCAGGTCTGGCACTGAAGCTTTCTTT. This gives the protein CASSYSSRSGTEAFF.

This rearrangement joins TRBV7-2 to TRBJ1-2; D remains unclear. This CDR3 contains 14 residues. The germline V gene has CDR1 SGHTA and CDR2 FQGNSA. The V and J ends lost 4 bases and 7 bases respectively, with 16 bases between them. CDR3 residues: CASSSSDIVRGYTF. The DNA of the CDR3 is TGTGCCAGCAGCTCCTCCGACATCGTACGTGGCTACACCTTC.

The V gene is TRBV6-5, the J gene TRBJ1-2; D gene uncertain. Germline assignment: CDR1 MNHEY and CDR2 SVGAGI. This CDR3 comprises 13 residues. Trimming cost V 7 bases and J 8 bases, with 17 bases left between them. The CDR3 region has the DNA TGTGCCAGCACCCGGACGGGATCGGACGGCTACACCTTC. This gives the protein CASTRTGSDGYTF.

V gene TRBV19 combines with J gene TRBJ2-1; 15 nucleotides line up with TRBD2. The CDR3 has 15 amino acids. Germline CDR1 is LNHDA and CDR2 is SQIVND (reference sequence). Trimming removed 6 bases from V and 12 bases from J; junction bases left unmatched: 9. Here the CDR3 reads CASRAGLAGGSVQFF. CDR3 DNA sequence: TGTGCCAGTAGGGCGGGACTAGCGGGAGGAAGTGTGCAGTTCTTC.

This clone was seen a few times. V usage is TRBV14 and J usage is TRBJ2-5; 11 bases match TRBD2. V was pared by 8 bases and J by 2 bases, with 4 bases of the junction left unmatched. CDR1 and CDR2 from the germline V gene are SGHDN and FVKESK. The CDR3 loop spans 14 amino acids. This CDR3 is CASGTSGRQETQYF. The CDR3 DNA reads TGTGCCAGCGGGACTAGCGGACGACAAGAGACCCAGTACTTC.

The CDR3 reads CASSYSAGENTGELFF. The CDR3 DNA reads as TGTGCCAGCAGTTACTCGGCGGGGGAGAACACCGGGGAGCTGTTTTTT. This rearrangement joins TRBV6-5 to TRBJ2-2, with 7 bases identical to TRBD2. The trim removed 0 bases at V and 1 base at J, leaving 2 bases unmatched. Per the germline V gene, CDR1 is MNHEY and CDR2 is SVGAGI. This CDR3 is 16 amino acids long.

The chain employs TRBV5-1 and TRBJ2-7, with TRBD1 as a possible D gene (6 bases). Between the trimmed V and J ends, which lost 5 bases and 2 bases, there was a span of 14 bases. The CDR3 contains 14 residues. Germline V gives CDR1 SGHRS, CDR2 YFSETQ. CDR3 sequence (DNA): TGCGCCAGCAGTTGGGGGCAGGGTCCCTACGAGCAGTACTTC. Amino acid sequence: CASSWGQGPYEQYF. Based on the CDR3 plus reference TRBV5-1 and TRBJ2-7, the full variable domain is KAGVTQTPRYLIKTRGQQVTLSCSPISGHRSVSWYQQTPGQGLQFLFEYFSETQRNKGNFPGRFSGRQFSNSRSEMNVSTLELGDSALYLCASSWGQGPYEQYFGPGTRLTVT.

The CDR3 protein is CASNSPGTAANYGYTF. The CDR3 DNA is TGTGCCAGTAACTCTCCCGGGACTGCAGCTAACTATGGCTACACCTTC. This chain connects TRBV19 to TRBJ1-2, with D perhaps TRBD1 (5 bases). The ends were cut back, 7 bases at V and 0 bases at J, with 18 bases in the middle. Germline-derived CDR1 and CDR2 are LNHDA and SQIVND (reference sequence). This CDR3 has 16 amino acids.

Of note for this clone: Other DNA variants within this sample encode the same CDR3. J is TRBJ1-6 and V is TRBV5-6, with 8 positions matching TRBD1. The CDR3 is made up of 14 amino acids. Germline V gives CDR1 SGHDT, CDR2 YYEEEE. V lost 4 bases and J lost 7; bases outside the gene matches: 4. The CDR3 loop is CASSTGQGNSPLHF. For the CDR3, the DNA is TGTGCCAGCAGCACCGGACAGGGAAATTCACCCCTCCACTTT.

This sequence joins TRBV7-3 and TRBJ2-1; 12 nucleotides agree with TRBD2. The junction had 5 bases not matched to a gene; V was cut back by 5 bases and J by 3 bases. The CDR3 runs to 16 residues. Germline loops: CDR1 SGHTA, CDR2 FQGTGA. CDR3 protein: CASSDGTSGFYNEQFF. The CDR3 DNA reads TGTGCCAGCAGCGATGGGACTAGCGGGTTCTACAATGAGCAGTTCTTC.

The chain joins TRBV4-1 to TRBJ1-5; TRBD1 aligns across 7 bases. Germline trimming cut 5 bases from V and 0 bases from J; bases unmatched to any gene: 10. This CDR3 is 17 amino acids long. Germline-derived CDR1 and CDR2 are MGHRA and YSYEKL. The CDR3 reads CASSKGTTGNSNQPQHF. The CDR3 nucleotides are TGCGCCAGCAGCAAGGGAACGACAGGGAATAGCAATCAGCCCCAGCATTTT.

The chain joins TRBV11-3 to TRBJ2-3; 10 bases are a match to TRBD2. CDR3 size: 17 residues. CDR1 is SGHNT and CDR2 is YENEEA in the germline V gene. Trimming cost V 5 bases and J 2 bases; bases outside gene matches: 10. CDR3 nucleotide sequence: TGTGCCAGCAGCACTTGGACTAGCGGAGAAATCACAGATACGCAGTATTTT. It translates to CASSTWTSGEITDTQYF.

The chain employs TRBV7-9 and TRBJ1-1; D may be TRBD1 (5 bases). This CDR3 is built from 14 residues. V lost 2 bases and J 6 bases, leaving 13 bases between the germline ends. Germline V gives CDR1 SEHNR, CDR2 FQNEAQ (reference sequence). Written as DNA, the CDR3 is TGTGCCAGCAGCTTACAGGGTATAGTCTCTGAAGCTTTCTTT. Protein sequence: CASSLQGIVSEAFF.

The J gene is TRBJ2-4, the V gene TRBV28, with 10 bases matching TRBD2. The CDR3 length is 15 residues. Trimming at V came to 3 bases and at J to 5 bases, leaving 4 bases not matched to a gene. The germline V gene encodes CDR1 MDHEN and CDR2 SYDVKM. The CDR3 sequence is CASSLTSGRENIQYF. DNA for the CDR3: TGTGCCAGCAGTTTGACTAGCGGGCGGGAAAACATTCAGTACTTC.